The clone carrying this T cell receptor (beta chain) has just one count. Its specificity is not known. Trimming pared 7 bases from V and 4 bases from J, leaving 19 bases between. Germline CDR1 is MNHEY and CDR2 is SVGAGI. The CDR3 length is 15 residues. This sample was taken from a study of OX40 agonist ivuxolimab in advanced cancers. Overall study context: Therapy given before enrollment (anti-PD-1, anti-PD-L1 or anti-CTLA-4) was allowed, and 40% had some. Findings and caveats of the study: At 0.1 to 3.0 mg/kg, clonal expansion of CD4+ and CD8+ blood T cells had occurred by week 6. Researchers did not establish what antigens the expanded peripheral T cells target.

Only in-frame clones appear in the TCRdb table, and some are missing; sequencing was by immunoSEQ multiplex PCR. The repertoire holds fewer than 100,000 clones, 70% to 90% seen once, with approximately 0.5% in the top ten. Patients with a history of autoimmune disease or on systemic immunosuppression were excluded. Here the sequenced sample was CD4+ or CD8+ T cells sorted from blood, taken in a trial of the OX40 agonist ivuxolimab. The genes are TRBV6-5 and TRBJ2-5; D call uncertain. The TCR comes from an adult with an advanced solid tumor such as melanoma, head and neck, liver or kidney cancer. CDR3 sequence reads: CASTSPARLGETQYF. The CDR3 coding sequence is TGTGCCAGCACCTCCCCGGCCCGGCTAGGAGAGACCCAGTACTTC.